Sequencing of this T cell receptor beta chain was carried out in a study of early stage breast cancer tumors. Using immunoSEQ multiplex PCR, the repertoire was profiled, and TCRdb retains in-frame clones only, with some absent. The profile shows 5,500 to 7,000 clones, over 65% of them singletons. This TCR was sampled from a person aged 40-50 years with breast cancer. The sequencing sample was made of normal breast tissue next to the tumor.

In DNA form, the CDR3 reads TGTGCCAGCAGCTTGACCGGCGAACAGGGGGCGTTCGAGCAGTACTTC. Translation: CASSLTGEQGAFEQYF. The J gene is TRBJ2-7, the V gene TRBV7-9; 9 bases agree with TRBD1. This CDR3 comprises 16 residues. V trimming: 3 bases; J trimming: 6 bases; junction bases outside the gene matches: 12. CDR1 is SEHNR, CDR2 FQNEAQ, per germline (reference sequence). Supplemented by reference TRBV7-9 and TRBJ2-7, the full variable domain reads DTGVSQNPRHKITKRGQNVTFRCDPISEHNRLYWYRQTLGQGPEFLTYFQNEAQLEKSRLLSDRFSAERPKGSFSTLEIQRTEQGDSAMYLCASSLTGEQGAFEQYFGPGTRLTVT.